This TCR beta chain emerged from a study of tumor-infiltrating lymphocytes in primary liver carcinoma. RNA was extracted from whole blood without cell sorting, alongside germline DNA. Before surgery, about 3.9 milliliters of EDTA blood were taken. The CDR3 totals 16 residues. Losses at the gene ends were 7 bases for V and 3 bases for J; bases not matched to a gene: 8. Priming with a constant-region primer yielded TCR beta cDNA from about 510 ng total RNA. What produced the TCR beta libraries was three nested multiplex PCR rounds using slightly modified ARM-PCR. TRBV1-TRBV30 forward primers and a C-beta reverse primer were used in the first two PCR rounds, which each ran for approximately 10 cycles. TCRdb redid the calling of the multiplex PCR reads with MiXCR, one entry per CDR3 protein. The sample includes some 180,000 distinct CDR3 sequences, 50% to 75% of them seen just once. This clonotype was counted a few times.

This clonotype originated in a man in his forties with primary liver carcinoma and hepatitis B virus infection. Material: peripheral blood. This chain connects TRBV12-3 or TRBV12-4 to TRBJ2-7; 14 bases are a match to TRBD2. This CDR3 is CASTHKGLAGGYEQYF. The CDR3 nucleotides are TGTGCCAGCACCCACAAAGGACTAGCGGGAGGCTACGAGCAGTACTTC.